This TCR beta chain was retrieved from a study of resident and recirculating memory T cells in vitiligo. Study summary: Samples were epidermis from two lesional and two nonlesional sites, plus PBMCs. Study-wide results and limits: No single dominant TCR clone appeared; lesion clonality varied.

TCRdb keeps only in-frame clones here, not all; method: immunoSEQ multiplex PCR. This table has 40,000 to 50,000 clones, 80% to 95% appearing once. Worth noting for this clone: Its specificity is unknown.

V gave up 4 bases and J gave up 6 bases, with 12 bases separating them. Germline V CDR1 and CDR2: SGHVS, FQNEAQ. This CDR3 has 13 residues. The specimen was blood. This receptor was obtained from a male donor with vitiligo. The chain combines TRBV7-8 with TRBJ1-1; D is perhaps TRBD1 (5 bases). DNA of the CDR3: TGTGCCAGCAGCTCAAGGGGCCGAGCTGAAGCTTTCTTT. It specifies CASSSRGRAEAFF.